This T cell receptor beta chain was recorded in a study of technical replicates of blood from several donors. Profiled with immunoSEQ multiplex PCR; TCRdb holds only in-frame clones, not every one. The sample has tens of thousands of clones, just under 95% seen once; the top ten hold approximately 0.39%. J gave up 1 base and V 0 bases, and 17 bases lay outside the gene matches. Looked up from germline, CDR1 is GTSNPN and CDR2 is SVGIG (reference sequence). The CDR3 runs 19 residues. The TCR originated in a human donor in good health. V and J are TRBV30 and TRBJ1-2, with 7 nucleotides matching TRBD1. The sequenced sample was T cells isolated from PBMCs. The CDR3 DNA reads as TGTGCCTGGAGTGTAGCTCTTCTCTCCGGGACAGAGATTAACTATGGCTACACCTTC. Amino acids: CAWSVALLSGTEINYGYTF.